This T cell receptor beta chain stems from a study of T cell responses to AZD1222 COVID-19 vaccine. Study-level results: Nearly half of spike-specific TCRs reportedly go after variant regions that carry no mutations. Spike-wide vaccine-associated CD4 TCRs dominated at 160-218 and 743-854.

Trimming took 5 bases from V and 6 from J, leaving 20 bases between them. Germline V gene sequence: CDR1 SGHVS, CDR2 FQNEAQ. The CDR3 loop spans 16 amino acids. Using immunoSEQ multiplex PCR, the repertoire was profiled, and TCRdb retains in-frame clones only, with some absent. The table lists more than 100,000 clones, around 91% of them singletons. On this clone itself: What it binds is unknown.

This chain connects TRBV7-8 to TRBJ2-1, with D possibly matching TRBD1 (6 bases). The specimen was peripheral blood, collected on day 0 of AZD1222 vaccination. The receptor's source is an adult in good health. The CDR3 spells CASSPHRVRTLNEQFF. The CDR3 DNA is TGTGCCAGCAGCCCGCACAGGGTAAGAACTCTCAATGAGCAGTTCTTC.